Listed below are T cell receptor beta chains from one sample, sequenced in a study of T cell changes during pregnancy in multiple sclerosis. Sequenced by immunoSEQ multiplex PCR; TCRdb stores in-frame clones only, minus some. This table holds 60,000 to 85,000 clones, roughly 92% found once. The starting material was peripheral blood, obtained after pregnancy. The receptors shown here come from a female donor in good health, enrolled as a control in a pregnancy study. CDR3s leave out the opening cysteine and the closing phenylalanine or tryptophan. Each record gives: V gene, CDR3 protein.

TRBV5-1 | ASSVTSGGWDEQF
TRBV10-2 | ASSESTRTGGAYT
TRBV5-6 | ASSSLPGQRSYEQY
TRBV27 | ASSLRWGNQPQH
TRBV28 | ASSLSRTEAF
TRBV9 | ASSGSSGSGEQF
TRBV27 | ASRVTGRPTDTQY
TRBV4-1 | ASSQEPLAGTYEQY
TRBV2 | ASMRTSGGAFEQF
TRBV6-5 | ASKRGDINEQF
TRBV20-1 | SAKRRDTQY
TRBV5-1 | ASSLDGSNTGELF
TRBV19 | ASSIAPTAGELF
TRBV5-1 | ASSLVFQETQY
TRBV11-2 | ASSLGTGHTDTQY
TRBV7-9 | ASSLPPRGDNNEQF
TRBV28 | ASSFGGSRGYT
TRBV7-9 | ASSLDQTYNEQF
TRBV7-8 | ASSLGQGDTEAF
TRBV5-1 | ASSLGGEGGEKLF
TRBV28 | ASIGEIKQF
TRBV5-4 | AGGQGLSNTEAF
TRBV19 | ASSNRDRGYEQY
TRBV9 | ASSFGWTSGEETQY
TRBV27 | ASSPGQGNSPLH
TRBV7-3 | ASSPYPVTDTEAF
TRBV19 | ASSSGQDYEQY
TRBV28 | ASRRWGGAGDEQF
TRBV5-6 | ASSLLLGFAGSEQF
TRBV9 | ASSPGWGGPGEQY
TRBV4-2 | ASSQDRALSTEAF
TRBV27 | ASSLGAAPGRGEQF
TRBV11-1 | ASSFGAGGTTDTQY
TRBV6-4 | ASKKEDSLNTEAF
TRBV5-1 | ASSLGGQGADEKLF
TRBV2 | ASSPESGDYGYT
TRBV19 | ASSSYRTTNEKLF
TRBV5-1 | ASSLAPGRQTEAF
TRBV2 | ASSGQAYGYT
TRBV5-1 | ASSLDPTGGEGEQY
TRBV6-5 | ASSYSQDTQY
TRBV5-1 | ASSLAPAGGQETQY
TRBV28 | ASVQGDIGNTIY
TRBV7-6 | ASSRPLAGGISPQNEQF
TRBV6-1 | ASINRGNYGYT
TRBV4-3 | ASSQRPGGKDEQF
TRBV9 | ASSVGSTETNEKLF
TRBV6-5 | ASSQGTLYEQY
TRBV28 | ASTPRVLWRNRGQPETQY
TRBV5-6 | ASSSDRFYEQY
TRBV4-1 | ASSQGQAGYT
TRBV11-2 | ASSLDPTNYGYT
TRBV5-1 | ASSKGLASSNEQF
TRBV5-4 | ASSIGTSFSGELF
TRBV28 | ASTHTGTGNTIY